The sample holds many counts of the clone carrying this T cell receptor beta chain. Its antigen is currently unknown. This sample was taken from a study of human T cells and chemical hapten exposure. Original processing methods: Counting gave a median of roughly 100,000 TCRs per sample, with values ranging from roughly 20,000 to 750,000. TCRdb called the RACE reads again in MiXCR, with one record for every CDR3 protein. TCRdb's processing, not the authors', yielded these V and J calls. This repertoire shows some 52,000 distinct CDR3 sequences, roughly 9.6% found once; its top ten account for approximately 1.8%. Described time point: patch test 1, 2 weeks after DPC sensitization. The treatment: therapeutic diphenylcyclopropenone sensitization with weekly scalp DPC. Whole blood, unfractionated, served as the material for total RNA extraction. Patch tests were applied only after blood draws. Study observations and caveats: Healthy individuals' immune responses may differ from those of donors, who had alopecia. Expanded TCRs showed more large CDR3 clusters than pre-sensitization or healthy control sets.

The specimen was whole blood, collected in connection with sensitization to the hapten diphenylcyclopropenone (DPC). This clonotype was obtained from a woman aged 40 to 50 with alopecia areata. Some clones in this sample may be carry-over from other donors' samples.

The CDR3 nucleotides read TGCGCCAGCAGCCCTAGCGGGAGCAATGAGCAGTTCTTC. Amino acid sequence: CASSPSGSNEQFF. V is TRBV4-1 and J is TRBJ2-1; 10 nucleotides align to TRBD2. The CDR3 runs 13 residues. Trimming at V came to 4 bases and at J to 6 bases, leaving 0 bases not matched to a gene. The germline V gene encodes CDR1 MGHRA and CDR2 YSYEKL.